This T cell receptor (beta chain) originates from a study of PD-1 blockade in classical Hodgkin lymphoma. About the research overall: Every 2 weeks, patients had 3 mg/kg nivolumab intravenously. General study results and limits: By cycle point C4D1, TCR diversity had risen significantly in CD4+ cells (but not CD8+ cells).

The V gene's germline CDR1 is SGHRS and CDR2 YFSETQ. Trimming took 4 bases from V and 8 from J; bases not matched to a gene: 8. The CDR3 runs 14 residues. As regards this clone: Its antigen is undetermined.

Time point denoted: cycle 4 day 1 (C4D1), after more than 5 weeks of nivolumab. The patients all showed relapse after autologous stem cell transplantation, while their brentuximab vedotin exposure varied. Magnetic negative selection purified CD4+ T cells from thawed PBMCs. Under best response, outcomes were complete response, partial response or progressive disease. Profiled with immunoSEQ multiplex PCR; TCRdb holds only in-frame clones, not every one. The table has 25,000 to 30,000 clones, roughly nine tenths seen once. This TCR came from a human donor with classical Hodgkin lymphoma. The chain joins TRBV5-1 to TRBJ1-4; TRBD1 agrees at 7 bases. This specimen consisted of CD4+ T cells from blood, obtained before the fourth cycle of nivolumab. The CDR3 spells CASSIGGAGEKLFF. The CDR3 coding sequence is TGCGCCAGCAGCATAGGGGGCGCCGGGGAAAAACTGTTTTTT.